Presented here are 5 T cell receptor beta chains from one specimen sequenced in a study of blood T cell repertoires in COVID-19. Assay: immunoSEQ multiplex PCR; the TCRdb copy retains only in-frame clones and omits some. This table holds 230,000 or so clones, around 83% found once. Specimen: peripheral blood. The source of these receptors is a middle-aged man with active or convalescent COVID-19.

The chain couples TRBV4-3 to TRBJ1-5; D possibly corresponds to TRBD1 (6 bases). Trimming took off 0 bases at V and 9 bases at J, with 15 bases between the two ends. Germline loops: CDR1 LGHNA, CDR2 YSLEER. The CDR3 totals 15 residues. The CDR3, as DNA: TGCGCCAGCAGCCAAGATCTTCGGGGGGGCTGGCCCCAGCATTTT. Translation gives CASSQDLRGGWPQHF.

V and J are TRBV18 and TRBJ2-3; D not resolved. Germline assignment: CDR1 KGHSH and CDR2 LQKENI. Deletions cut 1 base from V and 5 bases from J, with 7 bases between. This CDR3 has 13 amino acids. Written as DNA, the CDR3 is TGTGCCAGCTCACCACTAGCAGAAGATACGCAGTATTTT. Its protein is CASSPLAEDTQYF.

The chain employs TRBV7-6 and TRBJ2-3; 7 bases map to TRBD2. Losses at the gene ends were 2 bases for V and 5 bases for J; bases not matched to a gene: 7. CDR3 length equals 15 residues. Germline assignment: CDR1 SGHVS and CDR2 FNYEAQ. For the CDR3, the DNA is TGTGCCAGCAGCTTAAACGGGGGGTCCGGAGATACGCAGTATTTT. It codes for CASSLNGGSGDTQYF.

This clone was counted a single time. The chain is built from TRBV30 and TRBJ2-7; D perhaps matches TRBD2 (5 bases). Deletions cut 1 base from V and 3 bases from J, with 10 bases between. The CDR3 has 13 amino acids. The germline V gene encodes CDR1 GTSNPN and CDR2 SVGIG (reference sequence). Written as DNA, the CDR3 is TGTGCCTGGAGTGGCGGGTATGGCTACGAGCAGTACTTC. Translated, it gives CAWSGGYGYEQYF.

The J gene is TRBJ2-7, the V gene TRBV28, with 8 bases matching TRBD1. The CDR3 runs 15 residues. Trimming removed 7 bases from V and 3 bases from J; junction bases left unmatched: 11. CDR1 and CDR2 (germline): MDHEN, SYDVKM. The CDR3 bases are TGTGCCAGCACCACTCCCGGGACAGGTTACTACGAGCAGTACTTC. It translates to CASTTPGTGYYEQYF.